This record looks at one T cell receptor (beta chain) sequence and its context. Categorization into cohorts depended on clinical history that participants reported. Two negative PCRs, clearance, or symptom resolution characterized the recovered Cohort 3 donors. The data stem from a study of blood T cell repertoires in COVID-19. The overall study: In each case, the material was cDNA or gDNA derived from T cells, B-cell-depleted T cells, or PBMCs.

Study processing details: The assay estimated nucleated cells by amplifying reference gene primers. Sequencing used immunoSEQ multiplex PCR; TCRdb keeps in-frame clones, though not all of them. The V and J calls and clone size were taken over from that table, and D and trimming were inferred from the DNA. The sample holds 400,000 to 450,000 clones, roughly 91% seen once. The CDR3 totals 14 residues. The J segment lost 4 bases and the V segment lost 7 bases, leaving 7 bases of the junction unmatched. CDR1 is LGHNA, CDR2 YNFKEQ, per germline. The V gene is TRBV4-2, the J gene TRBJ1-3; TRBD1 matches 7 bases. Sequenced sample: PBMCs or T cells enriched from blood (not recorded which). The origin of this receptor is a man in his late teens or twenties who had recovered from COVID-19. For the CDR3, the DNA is TGTGCCAGCAATAGGGGGCAGGGGGGAAACACCATATATTTT. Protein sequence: CASNRGQGGNTIYF.